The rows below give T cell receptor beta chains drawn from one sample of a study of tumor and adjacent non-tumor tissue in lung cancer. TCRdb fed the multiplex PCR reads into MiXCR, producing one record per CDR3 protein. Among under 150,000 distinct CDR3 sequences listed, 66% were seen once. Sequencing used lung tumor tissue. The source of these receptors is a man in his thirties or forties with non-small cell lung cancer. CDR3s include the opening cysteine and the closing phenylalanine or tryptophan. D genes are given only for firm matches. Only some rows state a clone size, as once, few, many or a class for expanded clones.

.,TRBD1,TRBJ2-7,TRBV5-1,CASSRDSSEQYF,TGCGCCAGCAGCCGGGACAGCTCCGAGCAGTACTTC
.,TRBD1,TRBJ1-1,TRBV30,CAWSRTGEEAFF,TGTGCCTGGAGTAGGACAGGGGAAGAAGCTTTCTTT
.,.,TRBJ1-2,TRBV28,CASSPPETAVVEGYTF,TGTGCCAGCAGTCCCCCCGAGACGGCCGTGGTGGAGGGCTATACCTTC
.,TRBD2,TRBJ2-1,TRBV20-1,CSARETTSDRNEQFF,TGCAGTGCTAGAGAAACCACTAGCGACCGCAATGAACAGTTCTTC
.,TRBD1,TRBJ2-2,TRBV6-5,CASAPGQGAGELFF,TGTGCCAGCGCCCCGGGACAGGGGGCCGGGGAGCTGTTTTTT
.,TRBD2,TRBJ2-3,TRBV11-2,CASRGGLAAGTDMQYF,TGTGCCAGCCGCGGCGGACTAGCGGCCGGCACAGATATGCAGTATTTT
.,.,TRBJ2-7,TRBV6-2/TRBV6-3,CASIYSSWDAYEQYF,TGTGCCAGCATTTACTCATCGTGGGATGCCTACGAGCAGTACTTC
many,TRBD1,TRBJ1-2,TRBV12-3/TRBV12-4,CASSSTGTGANYGYTF,TGTGCCAGCAGTTCCACCGGGACAGGAGCCAACTATGGCTACACCTTC
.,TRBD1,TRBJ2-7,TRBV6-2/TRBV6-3,CVSRPQGQDANRGYF,TGCGTCAGCAGACCCCAGGGACAGGACGCGAACAGGGGCTACTTC
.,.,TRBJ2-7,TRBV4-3,CASSQCGRRDAYEQYF,TGCGCCAGCAGCCAGTGTGGTCGGAGGGACGCCTACGAGCAGTACTTC
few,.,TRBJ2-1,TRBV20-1,CSAGGRGPGQFF,TGCAGTGCTGGGGGGCGGGGGCCGGGGCAGTTCTTC
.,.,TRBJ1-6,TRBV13,CASSLAGPKGSPLHF,TGTGCCAGCAGCTTAGCAGGGCCTAAGGGATCACCCCTCCACTTT
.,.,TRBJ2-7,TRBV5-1,CTSSLEGTDYEQYF,TGCACCAGCAGCTTGGAAGGCACAGACTACGAGCAGTACTTC
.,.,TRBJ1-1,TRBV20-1,CGARNGLRATEAFF,TGCGGTGCTCGCAACGGGTTACGCGCCACTGAAGCTTTCTTT
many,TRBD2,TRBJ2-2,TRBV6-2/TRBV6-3,CASSSSGGNGELFF,TGTGCCAGCAGCTCCAGCGGGGGGAACGGGGAGCTGTTTTTT
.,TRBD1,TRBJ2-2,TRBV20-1,CSANRDRNTRELFF,TGCAGTGCTAACCGGGACAGGAACACCCGGGAGCTGTTTTTT
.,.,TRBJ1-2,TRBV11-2,CASSSWQVNYGYTF,TGTGCCAGCAGCTCCTGGCAGGTGAACTATGGTTACACCTTC
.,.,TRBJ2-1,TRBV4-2,CASCQGQAYYEQFF,TGTGCCAGCTGCCAAGGTCAAGCCTACTATGAGCAGTTCTTC
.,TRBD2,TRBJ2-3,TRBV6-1,CATSEASGGADTQYF,TGTGCCACTAGTGAAGCTAGCGGGGGGGCCGATACGCAGTATTTT
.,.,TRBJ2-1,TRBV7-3,CASSFRTPTAGEQFF,TGTGCCAGCAGCTTTAGGACCCCCACGGCTGGTGAGCAGTTCTTC
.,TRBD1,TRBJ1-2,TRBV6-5,CTSSFTGGAVGCTF,TGTACCAGCAGTTTTACAGGGGGCGCGGTGGGCTGCACCTTC
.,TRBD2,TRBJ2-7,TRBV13,CASSLAGGVAYEQYF,TGTGCCAGCAGCTTAGCGGGGGGGGTGGCCTACGAGCAGTACTTC
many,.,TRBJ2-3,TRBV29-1,CSSGRGMDTQYF,TGCAGCTCCGGCCGGGGAATGGATACGCAGTATTTT
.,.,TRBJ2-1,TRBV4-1,CASSQGPTVGCNEQFF,TGCGCCAGCAGCCAAGGCCCAACAGTGGGGTGCAATGAGCAGTTCTTC
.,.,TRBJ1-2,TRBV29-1,CSVADPAYDYTF,TGCAGCGTTGCGGACCCCGCCTATGACTACACCTTC
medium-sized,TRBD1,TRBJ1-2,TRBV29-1,CSVARDSLNYGYTF,TGCAGCGTCGCCCGGGACAGCCTAAACTATGGCTACACCTTC